This TCR beta chain comes out of a study of blood T cells in healthy people across ages. Study findings and constraints: Diversity of TCR beta per million T cells declined in a roughly linear way with age.

Using a J-beta primer mix together with a sample-barcoded 5' primer, a second PCR was run for roughly 6 to 12 cycles. MiXCR, applied by TCRdb to the 5' RACE reads, yields one record per CDR3 protein. Among about 970,000 distinct CDR3 sequences, about 51% were seen once, and the ten largest hold around a fifth. Donor samples were obtained from healthy Caucasian individuals from Russia, aged about 6 to 95. The CDR3 consists of 13 residues. V trimming: 8 bases; J trimming: 6 bases; junction bases outside the gene matches: 3. This clonotype turned up a few times. Its antigen is currently unknown. The sequenced sample consisted of blood. This receptor was taken from an older woman in good health. The chain recombines TRBV12-3 or TRBV12-4 with TRBJ2-2; 10 positions match TRBD2. CDR3 sequence reads: CASRLAGAGELFF. The CDR3 region has the DNA TGTGCCAGCCGGCTAGCGGGAGCCGGGGAGCTGTTTTTT.